Many counts were recorded for the clone carrying this TCR beta chain. What it binds is not known. The data stem from a study of T cell repertoires in cytomegalovirus infection. TCRdb re-derived calls from the reads in MiXCR, one entry per CDR3 protein. The sample shows about 110,000 distinct CDR3 sequences, 25% to 30% of them seen only once. This TCR came from a human donor in good health (CMV status not recorded). Some clones in this sample may be carry-over from other donors' samples. This specimen consisted of CD8+ T cells from cultured PBMCs, obtained from culture after CMV antigen stimulation.

CDR3 residues: CASSVGAGVGTGELFF. As DNA, the CDR3 is TGTGCCAGCAGCGTAGGAGCGGGGGTGGGCACCGGGGAGCTGTTTTTT. This rearrangement joins TRBV9 to TRBJ2-2; 8 nucleotides align to TRBD2. The germline CDR1 and CDR2 sequences are SGDLS and YYNGEE. The CDR3 spans 16 residues. V lost 0 bases, J lost 4 bases, and 5 bases stayed unmatched.